Sequencing of this T cell receptor beta chain was carried out in a study of cytomegalovirus exposure and HLA in healthy donors. CDR3 size: 16 residues. Germline trimming cut 4 bases from V and 7 bases from J; bases unmatched to any gene: 14. Germline assignment: CDR1 SGHDT and CDR2 YYEEEE. PCR primers comprised 60 Vbeta and 13 Jbeta primers. Repertoires were generated with immunoSEQ multiplex PCR, while TCRdb's copy carries only in-frame clones and drops some. In total, the table holds around 74,000 clones. The TCR originated in a man in his fifties or sixties in good health and CMV-seropositive. The V gene is TRBV5-6, the J gene TRBJ1-2; 9 positions agree with TRBD1. Sequences were obtained from PBMCs. The CDR3 DNA is TGTGCCAGCAGCCCTGCTCCCGGGACAGGGAGTCTTGGCTACACCTTC. It encodes CASSPAPGTGSLGYTF.